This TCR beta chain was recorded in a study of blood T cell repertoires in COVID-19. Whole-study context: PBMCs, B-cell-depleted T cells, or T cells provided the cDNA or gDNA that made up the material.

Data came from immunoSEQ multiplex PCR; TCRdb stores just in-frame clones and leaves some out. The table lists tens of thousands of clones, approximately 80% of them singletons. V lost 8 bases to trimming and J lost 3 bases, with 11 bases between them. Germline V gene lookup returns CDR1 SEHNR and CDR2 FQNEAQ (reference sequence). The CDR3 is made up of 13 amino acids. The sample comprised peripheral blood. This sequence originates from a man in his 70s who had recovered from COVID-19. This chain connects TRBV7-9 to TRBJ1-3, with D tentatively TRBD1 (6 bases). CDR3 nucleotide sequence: TGTGCCAGCCGGGACAAAAATGGAAACACCATATATTTT. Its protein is CASRDKNGNTIYF.